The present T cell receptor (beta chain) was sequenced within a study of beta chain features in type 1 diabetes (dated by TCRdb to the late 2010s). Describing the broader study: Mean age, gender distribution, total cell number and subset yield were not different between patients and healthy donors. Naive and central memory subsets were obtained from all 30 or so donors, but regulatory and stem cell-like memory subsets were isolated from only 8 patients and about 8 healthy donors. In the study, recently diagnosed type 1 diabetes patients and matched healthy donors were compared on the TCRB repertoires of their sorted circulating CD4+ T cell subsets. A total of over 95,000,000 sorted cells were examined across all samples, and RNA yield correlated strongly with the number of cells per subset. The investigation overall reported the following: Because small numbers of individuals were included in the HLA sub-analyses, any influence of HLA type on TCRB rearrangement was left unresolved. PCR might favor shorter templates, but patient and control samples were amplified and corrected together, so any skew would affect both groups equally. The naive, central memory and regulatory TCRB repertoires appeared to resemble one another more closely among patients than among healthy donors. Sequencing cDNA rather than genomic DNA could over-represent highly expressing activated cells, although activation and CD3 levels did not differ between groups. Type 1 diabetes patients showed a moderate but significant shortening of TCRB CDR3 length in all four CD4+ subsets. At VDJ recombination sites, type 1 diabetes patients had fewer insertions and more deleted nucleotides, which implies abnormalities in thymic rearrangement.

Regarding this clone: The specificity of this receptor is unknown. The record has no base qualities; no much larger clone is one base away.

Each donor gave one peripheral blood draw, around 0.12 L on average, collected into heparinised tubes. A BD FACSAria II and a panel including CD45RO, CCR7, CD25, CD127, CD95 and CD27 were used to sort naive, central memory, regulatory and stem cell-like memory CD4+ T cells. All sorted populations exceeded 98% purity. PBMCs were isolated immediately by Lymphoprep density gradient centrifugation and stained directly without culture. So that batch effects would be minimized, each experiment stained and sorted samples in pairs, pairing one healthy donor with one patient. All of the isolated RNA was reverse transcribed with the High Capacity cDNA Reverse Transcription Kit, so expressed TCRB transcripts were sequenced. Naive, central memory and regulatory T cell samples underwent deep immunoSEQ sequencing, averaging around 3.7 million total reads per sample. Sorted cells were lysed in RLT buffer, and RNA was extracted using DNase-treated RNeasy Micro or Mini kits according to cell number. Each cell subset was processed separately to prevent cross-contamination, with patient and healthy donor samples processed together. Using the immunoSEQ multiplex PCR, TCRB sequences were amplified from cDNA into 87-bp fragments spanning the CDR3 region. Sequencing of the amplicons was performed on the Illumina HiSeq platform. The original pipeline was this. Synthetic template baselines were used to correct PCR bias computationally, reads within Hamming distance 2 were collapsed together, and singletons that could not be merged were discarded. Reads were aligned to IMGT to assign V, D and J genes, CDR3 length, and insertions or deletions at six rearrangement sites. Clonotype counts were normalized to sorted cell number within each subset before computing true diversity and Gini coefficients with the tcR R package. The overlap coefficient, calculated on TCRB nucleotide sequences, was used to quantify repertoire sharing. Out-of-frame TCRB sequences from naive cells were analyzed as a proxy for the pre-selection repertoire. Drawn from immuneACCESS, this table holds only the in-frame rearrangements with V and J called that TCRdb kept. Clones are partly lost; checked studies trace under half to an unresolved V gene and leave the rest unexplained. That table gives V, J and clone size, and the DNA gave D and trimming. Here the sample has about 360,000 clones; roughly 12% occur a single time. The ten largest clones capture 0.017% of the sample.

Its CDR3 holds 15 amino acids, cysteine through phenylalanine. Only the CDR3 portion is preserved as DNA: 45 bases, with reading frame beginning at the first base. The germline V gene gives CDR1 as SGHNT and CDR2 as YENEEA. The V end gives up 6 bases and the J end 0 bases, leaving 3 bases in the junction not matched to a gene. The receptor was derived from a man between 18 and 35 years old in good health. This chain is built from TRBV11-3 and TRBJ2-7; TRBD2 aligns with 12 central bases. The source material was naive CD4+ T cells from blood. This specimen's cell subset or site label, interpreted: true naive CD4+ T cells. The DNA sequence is TGTGCCAGCAGTATGACTAGCGGGAGCTCCTACGAGCAGTACTTC. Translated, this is CASSMTSGSSYEQYF.